These 30 T cell receptor beta chains were sequenced from one sample in a study of T cell changes during pregnancy in multiple sclerosis (dated by TCRdb to about 2019). The library was produced with the immunoSEQ multiplex PCR assay. TCRdb limited this immuneACCESS table to in-frame rearrangements with V and J called. A share of clones is missing; checked studies link under half to unresolved V genes, and the rest is unexplained. A total of fewer than 60,000 clones appear in this sample, 92% of them only once. In total, the top ten clones hold 0.39% of the sample. The sequenced sample was CD4+ T cells from peripheral blood mononuclear cells, obtained after pregnancy. All receptors come from a female donor with multiple sclerosis, enrolled in a pregnancy study.

The CDR3 nucleotides are TGTGCCAGCAGTCCAGCGGACAGATCCTACGAGCAGTACTTC. Translated, it gives CASSPADRSYEQYF. V and J are TRBV28 and TRBJ2-7, with D possibly being TRBD1 (6 bases). V lost 5 bases, J lost 1 base, and 12 bases lay in between. CDR1 and CDR2 (germline): MDHEN, SYDVKM. This CDR3 contains 14 residues.

The chain joins TRBV10-3 to TRBJ2-2; D unclear. Germline-derived CDR1 and CDR2 are ENHRY and SYGVKD. V dropped 0 bases and J dropped 0 bases, with 8 bases sitting between them. The CDR3 sequence is 16 residues long. CDR3 protein: CAISESRISNTGELFF. In DNA, the CDR3 is TGTGCCATCAGTGAGTCCAGGATCTCGAACACCGGGGAGCTGTTTTTT.

The chain uses TRBV10-3 and TRBJ2-1; TRBD2 agrees at 7 bases. The CDR3 covers 21 residues. The V and J ends lost 0 bases and 3 bases, in that order; junction bases with no gene match: 20. Germline loops: CDR1 ENHRY, CDR2 SYGVKD. The CDR3 bases are TGTGCCATCAGTGAGTCGAACGAGGGAAGATGGGGCGGGAGATACTACAATGAGCAGTTCTTC. It yields the protein CAISESNEGRWGGRYYNEQFF.

V is TRBV9 and J is TRBJ2-3; 11 nucleotides align to TRBD2. Germline V lookup: CDR1 SGDLS, CDR2 YYNGEE. Trimming at V came to 2 bases and at J to 4 bases, leaving 15 bases not matched to a gene. The CDR3 runs to 19 residues. This CDR3 is CASSVGSSGRAWSADTQYF. CDR3 in DNA: TGTGCCAGCAGCGTGGGGAGTAGCGGGAGGGCCTGGTCAGCAGATACGCAGTATTTT. The whole variable domain, remainder taken from reference TRBV9 and TRBJ2-3, is DSGVTQTPKHLITATGQRVTLRCSPRSGDLSVYWYQQSLDQGLQFLIQYYNGEERAKGNILERFSAQQFPDLHSELNLSSLELGDSALYFCASSVGSSGRAWSADTQYFGPGTRLTVL.

This clone showed up just a few times. The chain uses TRBV18 and TRBJ1-5; TRBD1 might be the D (6 bases). Deletions cut 6 bases from V and 1 base from J, with 10 bases between. The CDR3 covers 14 residues. Germline V gives CDR1 KGHSH, CDR2 LQKENI. The CDR3 loop is CASSLDRSNQPQHF. CDR3 nucleotide sequence: TGTGCCAGCTCTCTCGACAGGAGCAATCAGCCCCAGCATTTT. The full variable domain, its missing parts supplied by reference TRBV18 and TRBJ1-5, is NAGVMQNPRHLVRRRGQEARLRCSPMKGHSHVYWYRQLPEEGLKFMVYLQKENIIDESGMPKERFSAEFPKEGPSILRIQQVVRGDSAAYFCASSLDRSNQPQHFGDGTRLSIL.

The chain links TRBV6-1 to TRBJ1-1, with 10 bases matching TRBD1. Germline trimming cut 6 bases from V and 5 bases from J; bases unmatched to any gene: 6. The length of the CDR3 is 14 residues. Germline CDR1 and CDR2: MNHNS and SASEGT. CDR3 amino acids: CASSGGQGRTEAFF. The DNA of the CDR3 is TGTGCCAGCAGCGGGGGACAGGGGAGAACTGAAGCTTTCTTT.

This chain uses TRBV5-4 with TRBJ2-3; the match to TRBD1 covers 7 bases. The CDR3 has 15 residues. Trimming at V came to 4 bases and at J to 1 base, leaving 6 bases not matched to a gene. Germline V gives CDR1 SGHNT, CDR2 YYREEE (reference sequence). The CDR3: CASSRSGGRTDTQYF. The DNA of the CDR3 is TGTGCCAGCAGCCGATCAGGGGGACGCACAGATACGCAGTATTTT. The variable domain in full, with the rest retrieved from reference TRBV5-4 and TRBJ2-3, is ETGVTQSPTHLIKTRGQQVTLRCSSQSGHNTVSWYQQALGQGPQFIFQYYREEENGRGNFPPRFSGLQFPNYSSELNVNALELDDSALYLCASSRSGGRTDTQYFGPGTRLTVL.

This chain links TRBV5-1 with TRBJ2-2; tentatively, D is TRBD1 (5 bases). Trimming cost V 2 bases and J 3 bases, with 8 bases left between them. This CDR3 is 14 amino acids long. From germline, CDR1 is SGHRS and CDR2 YFSETQ. The CDR3 DNA reads as TGCGCCAGCAGCTTTGGACATTACACCGGGGAGCTGTTTTTT. Translated, it gives CASSFGHYTGELFF.

The chain couples TRBV5-1 to TRBJ2-1; 11 bases are shared with TRBD2. Germline V gene lookup returns CDR1 SGHRS and CDR2 YFSETQ. V lost 4 bases to trimming and J lost 1 base; unmatched junction nucleotides: 4. This CDR3 has 16 amino acids. The CDR3 sequence: CASSLRTSGSYNEQFF. CDR3 coding DNA: TGCGCCAGCAGCCTTCGGACTAGCGGGTCCTACAATGAGCAGTTCTTC.

V usage is TRBV15 and J usage is TRBJ1-4; 8 bases are shared with TRBD1. Unmatched junction bases numbered 2, after V lost 1 base and J lost 4 bases. CDR1 and CDR2 (germline): LNHNV, YYDKDF (reference sequence). The CDR3 sequence is 15 residues long. The CDR3, as DNA: TGTGCCACCAGCAGAGCAGGGGGCCTTAATGAAAAACTGTTTTTT. Amino acid sequence: CATSRAGGLNEKLFF.

The CDR3 region has the DNA TGCGCCAGCAGCGCTAGCGGAAAGAACACCGGGGAGCTGTTTTTT. As protein: CASSASGKNTGELFF. The chain recombines TRBV4-1 with TRBJ2-2, with 7 bases fitting TRBD2. Per the germline V gene, CDR1 is MGHRA and CDR2 is YSYEKL. The CDR3 runs to 15 residues. The V segment lost 5 bases and the J segment 1 base; nucleotides outside the gene matches: 4.

CDR3: CASSTNSKLRDEQFF. The CDR3 bases are TGTGCCAGTAGTACCAACTCAAAACTTCGGGATGAGCAGTTCTTC. This chain joins TRBV19 and TRBJ2-1; D unresolved. Germline V CDR1 and CDR2: LNHDA, SQIVND (reference sequence). V lost 4 bases and J lost 8, with 18 bases in between. The CDR3 has 15 residues.

CDR3 region: CASRPTRLAGQQFF. The CDR3 DNA reads TGTGCCAGCCGTCCGACCCGGCTAGCGGGCCAGCAGTTCTTC. The V gene is TRBV27, the J gene TRBJ2-1; 8 bases match TRBD2. Germline assignment: CDR1 MNHEY and CDR2 SMNVEV (reference sequence). The CDR3 has 14 amino acids. V lost 8 bases, J lost 11 bases, and 14 bases stayed unmatched.

This chain connects TRBV7-3 to TRBJ1-2; perhaps TRBD1 as D (5 bases). Germline CDR1 and CDR2: SGHTA and FQGTGA. V was trimmed by 0 bases and J by 8 bases, leaving 13 bases between them. CDR3 length: 14 amino acids. CDR3 sequence (DNA): TGTGCCAGCAGCTTAACGTTCCAGGGTGGAGGCTACACCTTC. Its translation is CASSLTFQGGGYTF.

The DNA for the CDR3 is TGTGCCAGCAGTCTACGCGGGACGGGGCACAGCTCCTACAATGAGCAGTTCTTC. Its protein is CASSLRGTGHSSYNEQFF. The chain carries TRBV27 and TRBJ2-1; D is perhaps TRBD2 (6 bases). With 5 bases removed from V and 0 bases from J, the gap between germline ends came to 20 bases. Per germline, CDR1 MNHEY and CDR2 SMNVEV (reference sequence). The CDR3 spans 18 residues.

V is TRBV6-1 and J is TRBJ2-1, with TRBD2 matching 7 bases. The germline V gene encodes CDR1 MNHNS and CDR2 SASEGT. CDR3 length equals 15 residues. The V gene end was trimmed by 2 bases and the J gene end by 7 bases; junction bases not matched to a gene: 8. DNA of the CDR3: TGTGCCAGCAGTGAAAGGCGATTGCGGGGGAATGAGCAGTTCTTC. It translates to CASSERRLRGNEQFF.

This sequence joins TRBV6-1 and TRBJ1-2; D may be TRBD1 (6 bases). The CDR3 is made up of 13 amino acids. Looked up from germline, CDR1 is MNHNS and CDR2 is SASEGT. The germline V and J ends were trimmed by 2 bases and 2 bases, with 6 bases remaining between them. The CDR3 sequence is CASSEQGNYGYTF. The CDR3 bases are TGTGCCAGCAGTGAACAGGGGAACTATGGCTACACCTTC.

This chain joins TRBV28 and TRBJ2-5; TRBD1 agrees at 8 bases. This CDR3 contains 15 residues. CDR1 and CDR2 from the germline V gene are MDHEN and SYDVKM. V gave up 4 bases and J gave up 5 bases; unmatched junction bases: 9. The CDR3 DNA follows: TGTGCCAGCAGTTCCCCAGGGGGCGTATTGGAGACCCAGTACTTC. Translation: CASSSPGGVLETQYF.

V and J are TRBV19 and TRBJ1-1; TRBD1 matches 8 bases. The CDR3 sequence is 14 residues long. Germline CDR1 reads LNHDA; CDR2 reads SQIVND (reference sequence). The trim removed 6 bases at V and 0 bases at J, leaving 3 bases unmatched. The CDR3 sequence: CASRDRAMNTEAFF. CDR3 bases: TGTGCCAGTAGGGACAGGGCGATGAACACTGAAGCTTTCTTT.

V is TRBV10-3 and J is TRBJ1-1, with a weak D call TRBD1 (6 bases). The germline CDR1 and CDR2 sequences are ENHRY and SYGVKD. V lost 5 bases to trimming and J lost 3 bases, with 13 bases between them. The CDR3 has 14 residues. The CDR3 here is CAISPRGSDTEAFF. In nucleotides, the CDR3 is TGTGCCATCAGTCCGAGGGGGAGTGACACTGAAGCTTTCTTT.

V gene TRBV21-1 combines with J gene TRBJ1-5; TRBD1, the table's D call, was not compared with the DNA. TRBV21-1 is flagged as a pseudogene. This CDR3 is built from 19 residues. The CDR3 DNA sequence: TGTGCCAGCAGCAAAGCGGAGGGGGCCCCGGGGGAGGGCAATCAGCCCCAGCATTTT. This codes for CASSKAEGAPGEGNQPQHF.

This clone was observed a handful of times. V gene TRBV7-3 combines with J gene TRBJ1-5, with D unclear. The germline CDR1 and CDR2 sequences are SGHTA and FQGTGA. V was trimmed by 1 base and J by 6 bases, leaving 7 bases between them. The CDR3 has 13 amino acids. The CDR3 DNA sequence: TGTGCCAGCAGCTTAAGCAGTACTCAGCCCCAGCATTTT. Translated, it gives CASSLSSTQPQHF.

V and J are TRBV28 and TRBJ1-5; D perhaps matches TRBD1 (5 bases). The CDR3 is made up of 12 amino acids. Trimming left V 6 bases short and J 2 bases short, with 5 bases between. Per germline, CDR1 MDHEN and CDR2 SYDVKM. CDR3 sequence: CASRGGNQPQHF. CDR3 in DNA: TGTGCCAGCAGAGGGGGCAATCAGCCCCAGCATTTT.

CDR3: CATDYRGQVDTQYF. The CDR3 nucleotides are TGTGCCACAGACTACAGGGGGCAGGTAGATACGCAGTATTTT. This rearrangement joins TRBV6-1 to TRBJ2-3, with TRBD1 matching over 9 bases. After removal of 10 bases from V and 5 bases from J, the junction contained 10 bases not matched to a gene. The CDR3 runs 14 residues. Germline CDR1 and CDR2: MNHNS and SASEGT.

The rearrangement links TRBV11-2 to TRBJ2-1, with D maybe TRBD2 (6 bases). The CDR3 consists of 15 residues. The germline gives CDR1 SGHAT, CDR2 FQNNGV. V gave up 4 bases and J gave up 5 bases, with 15 bases separating them. CDR3 loop: CASSSSGGWNNEQFF. CDR3 coding DNA: TGTGCCAGCAGCTCCTCTGGAGGGTGGAACAATGAGCAGTTCTTC.

V is TRBV29-1 and J is TRBJ2-2, with D possibly TRBD2 on 5 matching bases. The V end was cut by 6 bases, the J end by 5 bases, with 13 bases between. The CDR3 length is 13 residues. Germline V gives CDR1 SQVTM, CDR2 ANQGSEA. CDR3 bases: TGCAGCGTAGCCCTCACGGGAACCGGGGAGCTGTTTTTT. Translated, it gives CSVALTGTGELFF.

V gene TRBV2 combines with J gene TRBJ2-5; D perhaps matches TRBD2 (5 bases). CDR3 length equals 14 residues. Trimming took off 10 bases at V and 4 bases at J, with 19 bases between the two ends. From germline, CDR1 is SNHLY and CDR2 FYNNEI. CDR3 sequence reads: CATHREGGRETQYF. The CDR3 DNA is TGTGCCACCCATCGAGAGGGCGGGCGAGAGACCCAGTACTTC.

This chain links TRBV2 with TRBJ1-1; 7 nucleotides line up with TRBD1. V shed 9 bases, J shed 1 base, and the junction held 8 bases outside the gene matches. Germline assignment: CDR1 SNHLY and CDR2 FYNNEI. The CDR3 runs 14 residues. Here the CDR3 DNA reads TGTGCCAGTACAGGGGTTATTTCGAACACTGAAGCTTTCTTT. Amino acid sequence: CASTGVISNTEAFF.

This clone was seen only once. Mismatch with germline at one junction end may stem from a read error. The sample carries other DNA sequences with the same CDR3. The chain couples TRBV9 to TRBJ1-1; maybe TRBD1 (6 bases). There are 15 residues in the CDR3. Germline-derived CDR1 and CDR2 are SGDLS and YYNGEE. CDR3 DNA sequence: TGTGCCAGCAGCCCAGGGGCCCGGATGAACACTGAGGCTTTCTTT. Amino acids: CASSPGARMNTEAFF.

V gene TRBV28 combines with J gene TRBJ2-3, with 8 positions matching TRBD1. Per the germline V gene, CDR1 is MDHEN and CDR2 is SYDVKM. CDR3 length: 15 amino acids. With V trimmed by 6 bases and J by 2 bases, 7 bases remained unmatched. Here the CDR3 reads CASRPGGQDTDTQYF. CDR3 bases: TGTGCCAGCAGACCAGGGGGACAGGACACAGATACGCAGTATTTT. The whole variable domain, filled in from reference TRBV28 and TRBJ2-3, reads DVKVTQSSRYLVKRTGEKVFLECVQDMDHENMFWYRQDPGLGLRLIYFSYDVKMKEKGDIPEGYSVSREKKERFSLILESASTNQTSMYLCASRPGGQDTDTQYFGPGTRLTVL.